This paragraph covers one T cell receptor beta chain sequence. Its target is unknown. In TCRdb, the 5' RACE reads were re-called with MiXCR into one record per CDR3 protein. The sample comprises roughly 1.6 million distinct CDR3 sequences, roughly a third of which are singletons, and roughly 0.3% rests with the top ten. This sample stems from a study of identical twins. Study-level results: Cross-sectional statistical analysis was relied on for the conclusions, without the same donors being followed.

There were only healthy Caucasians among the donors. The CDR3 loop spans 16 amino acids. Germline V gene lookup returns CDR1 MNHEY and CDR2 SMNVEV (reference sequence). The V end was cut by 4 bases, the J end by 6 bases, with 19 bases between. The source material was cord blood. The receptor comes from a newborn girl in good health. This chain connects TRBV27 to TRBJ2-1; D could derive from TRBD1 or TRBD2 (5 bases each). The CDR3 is CASSWAGTRPPNEQFF. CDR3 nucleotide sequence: TGTGCCAGCAGTTGGGCCGGGACGCGGCCCCCCAATGAGCAGTTCTTC.